This T cell receptor (beta chain) emerged from a study of PD-1 blockade in classical Hodgkin lymphoma. In the study overall: The nivolumab dose that patients received was 3 mg/kg, given intravenously every 2 weeks.

V gave up 1 base and J gave up 9 bases; unmatched junction bases: 7. Germline V gives CDR1 SGHVS, CDR2 FNYEAQ. This CDR3 spans 16 amino acids. All patients experienced relapse after autologous stem cell transplantation, and brentuximab vedotin exposure was variable. Generated by immunoSEQ multiplex PCR, the TCRdb table keeps only in-frame clones and is missing some. The data contain some 100,000 clones, just under 95% of them singletons. V gene TRBV7-6 combines with J gene TRBJ2-1, with TRBD2 matching over 12 bases. The sequence derives from a human donor with classical Hodgkin lymphoma. The starting material was peripheral blood mononuclear cells (PBMCs), obtained at baseline. CDR3 loop: CASSLGTSGTRGEQFF. CDR3 coding DNA: TGTGCCAGCAGCTTAGGGACTAGCGGGACTAGGGGTGAGCAGTTCTTC.